Listed here is a single T cell receptor (beta chain). Its antigen is still unknown. These data are taken from a study of cytomegalovirus exposure and HLA in healthy donors. Study conclusions and caveats: A later analysis showed TCR association rates differing by HLA locus, peaking at DRB1 and lowest at HLA-C.

V lost 3 bases to trimming and J lost 3 bases, with 26 bases between them. In germline, CDR1 is KGHSH, CDR2 LQKENI. The CDR3 totals 19 residues. This PCR relied on a set of 60 Vbeta primers and 13 Jbeta primers. Libraries were prepared by immunoSEQ multiplex PCR; TCRdb keeps only in-frame clonotypes and omits some of them. The sample shows some 150,000 clones, around three quarters of them seen only once. This chain joins TRBV18 and TRBJ1-1; maybe TRBD1 (6 bases). The source is a man in his forties in good health and CMV-seronegative. Sequencing input: PBMCs. The CDR3 sequence: CASSPILSDARGLYTEAFF. The DNA of the CDR3 is TGTGCCAGCTCACCTATACTCTCTGACGCCAGGGGCCTGTACACTGAAGCTTTCTTT.